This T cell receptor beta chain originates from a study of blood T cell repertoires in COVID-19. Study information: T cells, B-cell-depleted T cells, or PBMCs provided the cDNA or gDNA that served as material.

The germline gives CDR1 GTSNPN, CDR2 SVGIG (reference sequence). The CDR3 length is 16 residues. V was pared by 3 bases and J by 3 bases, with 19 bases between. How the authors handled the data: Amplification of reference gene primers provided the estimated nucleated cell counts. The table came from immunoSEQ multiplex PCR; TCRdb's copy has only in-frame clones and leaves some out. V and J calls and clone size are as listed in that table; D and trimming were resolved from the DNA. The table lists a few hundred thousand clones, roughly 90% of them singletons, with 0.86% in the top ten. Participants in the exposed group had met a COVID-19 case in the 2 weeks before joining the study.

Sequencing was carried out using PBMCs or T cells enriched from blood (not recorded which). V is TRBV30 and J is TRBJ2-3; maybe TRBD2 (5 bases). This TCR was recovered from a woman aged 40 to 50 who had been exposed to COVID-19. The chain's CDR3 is CAWRVGIASGTDTQYF. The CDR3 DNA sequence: TGTGCCTGGAGAGTCGGGATCGCGTCTGGGACAGATACGCAGTATTTT.